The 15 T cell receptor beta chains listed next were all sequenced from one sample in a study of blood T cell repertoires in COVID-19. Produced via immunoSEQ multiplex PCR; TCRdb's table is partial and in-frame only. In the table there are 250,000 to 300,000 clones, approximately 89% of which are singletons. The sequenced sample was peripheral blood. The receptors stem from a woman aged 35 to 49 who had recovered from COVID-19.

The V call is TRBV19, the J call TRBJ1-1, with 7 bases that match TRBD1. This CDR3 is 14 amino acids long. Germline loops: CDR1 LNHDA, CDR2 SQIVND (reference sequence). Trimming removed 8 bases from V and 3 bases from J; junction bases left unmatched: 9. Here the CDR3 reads CASGTESFHTEAFF. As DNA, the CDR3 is TGTGCCAGTGGGACAGAGAGTTTTCACACTGAAGCTTTCTTT.

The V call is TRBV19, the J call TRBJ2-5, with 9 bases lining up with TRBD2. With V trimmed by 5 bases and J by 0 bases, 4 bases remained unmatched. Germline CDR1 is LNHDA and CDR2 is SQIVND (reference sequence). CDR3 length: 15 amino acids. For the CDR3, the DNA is TGTGCCAGTAGTCCGGGACTAGCTAACCAAGAGACCCAGTACTTC. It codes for CASSPGLANQETQYF.

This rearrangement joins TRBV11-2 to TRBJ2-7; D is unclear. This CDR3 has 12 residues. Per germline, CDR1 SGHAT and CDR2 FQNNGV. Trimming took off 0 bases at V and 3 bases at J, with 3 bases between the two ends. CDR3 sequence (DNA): TGTGCCAGCAGCTTAGACCTCTACGAGCAGTACGTC. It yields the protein CASSLDLYEQYV.

Written as DNA, the CDR3 is TGTGCCAGCAGTTACTCCGGGACTTCGAAAGAGACCCAGTACTTC. As protein: CASSYSGTSKETQYF. The chain carries TRBV6-5 and TRBJ2-5; a weak D match, TRBD2 (6 bases). V was pared by 0 bases and J by 3 bases, with 11 bases between. The CDR3 is 15 amino acids. The V gene's germline CDR1 is MNHEY and CDR2 SVGAGI.

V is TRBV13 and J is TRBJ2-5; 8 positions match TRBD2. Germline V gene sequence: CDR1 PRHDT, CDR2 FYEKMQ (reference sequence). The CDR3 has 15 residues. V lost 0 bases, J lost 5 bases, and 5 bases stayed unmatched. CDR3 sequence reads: CASSLGGRAGETQYF. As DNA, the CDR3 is TGTGCCAGCAGCTTAGGCGGGAGGGCCGGGGAGACCCAGTACTTC.

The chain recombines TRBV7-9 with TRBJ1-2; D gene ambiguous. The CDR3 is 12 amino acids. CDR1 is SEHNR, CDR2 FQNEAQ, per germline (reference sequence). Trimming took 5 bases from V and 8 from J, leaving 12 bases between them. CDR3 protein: CASSPPEGGYTF. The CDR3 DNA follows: TGTGCCAGCAGCCCTCCCGAGGGAGGCTACACCTTC.

The CDR3 DNA follows: TGTGCCAGCAGTGAATGGATACCCCCAGGGGCTGGCGGCTACACCTTC. Protein product: CASSEWIPPGAGGYTF. This chain connects TRBV6-1 to TRBJ1-2; D possibly corresponds to TRBD1 (6 bases). The CDR3 is 16 amino acids. Trimming stripped 2 bases from V and 8 bases from J, with 21 bases between. CDR1 is MNHNS and CDR2 is SASEGT in the germline V gene.

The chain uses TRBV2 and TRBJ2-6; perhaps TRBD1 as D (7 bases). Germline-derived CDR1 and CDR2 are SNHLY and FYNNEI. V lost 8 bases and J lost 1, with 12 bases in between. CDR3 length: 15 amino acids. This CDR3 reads CASGGGGSGANVLTF. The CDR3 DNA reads TGTGCCAGCGGAGGGGGCGGATCTGGGGCCAACGTCCTGACTTTC. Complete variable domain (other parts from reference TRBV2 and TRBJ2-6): EPEVTQTPSHQVTQMGQEVILRCVPISNHLYFYWYRQILGQKVEFLVSFYNNEISEKSEIFDDQFSVERPDGSNFTLKIRSTKLEDSAMYFCASGGGGSGANVLTFGAGSRLTVL.

CDR3 sequence: CASGLGAGRDSNQPQHF. The CDR3 DNA sequence: TGTGCTAGTGGCCTTGGAGCAGGGAGGGATAGCAATCAGCCCCAGCATTTT. The chain links TRBV12-5 to TRBJ1-5; a weak D match, TRBD1 (5 bases). The V gene lost 6 bases and the J gene lost 0 bases, with 18 bases spanning the gap. This CDR3 has 17 residues. In germline, CDR1 is LGHNT, CDR2 FRNRAP.

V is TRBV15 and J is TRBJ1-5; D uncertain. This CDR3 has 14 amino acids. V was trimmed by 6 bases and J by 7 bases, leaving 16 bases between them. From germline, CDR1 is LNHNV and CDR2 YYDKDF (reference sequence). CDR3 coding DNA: TGTGCCACCAGAGCGGCGAACGGTGACCAGCCCCAGCATTTT. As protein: CATRAANGDQPQHF.

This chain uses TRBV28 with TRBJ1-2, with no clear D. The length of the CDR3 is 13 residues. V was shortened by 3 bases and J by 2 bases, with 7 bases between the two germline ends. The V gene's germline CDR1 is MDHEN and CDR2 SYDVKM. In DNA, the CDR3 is TGTGCCAGCAGTTTTGCACTGAACTATGGCTACACCTTC. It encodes CASSFALNYGYTF.

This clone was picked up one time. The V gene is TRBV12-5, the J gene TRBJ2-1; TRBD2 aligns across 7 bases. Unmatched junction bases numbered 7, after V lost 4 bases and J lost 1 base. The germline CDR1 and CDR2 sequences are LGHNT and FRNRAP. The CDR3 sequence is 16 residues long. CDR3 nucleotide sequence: TGTGCTAGTGGTTCGGGCGGGAGTGAATCCTACAATGAGCAGTTCTTC. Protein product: CASGSGGSESYNEQFF.

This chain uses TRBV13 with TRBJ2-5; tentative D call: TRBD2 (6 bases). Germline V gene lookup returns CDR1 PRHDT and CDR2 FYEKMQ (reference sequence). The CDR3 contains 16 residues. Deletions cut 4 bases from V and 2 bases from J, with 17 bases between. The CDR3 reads CASSSNPGEEQETQYF. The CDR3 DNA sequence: TGTGCCAGCAGCTCCAACCCCGGGGAGGAGCAAGAGACCCAGTACTTC. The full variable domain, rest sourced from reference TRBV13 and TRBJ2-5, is AAGVIQSPRHLIKEKRETATLKCYPIPRHDTVYWYQQGPGQDPQFLISFYEKMQSDKGSIPDRFSAQQFSDYHSELNMSSLELGDSALYFCASSSNPGEEQETQYFGPGTRLLVL.

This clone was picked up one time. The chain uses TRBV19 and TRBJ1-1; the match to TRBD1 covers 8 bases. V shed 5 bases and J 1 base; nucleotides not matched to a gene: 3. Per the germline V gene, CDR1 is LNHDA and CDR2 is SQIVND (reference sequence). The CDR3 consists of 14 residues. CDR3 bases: TGTGCCAGTAGTTCAGGACAGGGGAACACTGAAGCTTTCTTT. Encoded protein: CASSSGQGNTEAFF.

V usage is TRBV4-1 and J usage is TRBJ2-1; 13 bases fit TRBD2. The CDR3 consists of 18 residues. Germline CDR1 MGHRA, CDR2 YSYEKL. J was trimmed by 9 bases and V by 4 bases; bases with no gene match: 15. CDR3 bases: TGCGCCAGCAGCCCCATCCTCGAACGGACTAGCGGGAGAAGTGAGCAGTTCTTC. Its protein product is CASSPILERTSGRSEQFF.